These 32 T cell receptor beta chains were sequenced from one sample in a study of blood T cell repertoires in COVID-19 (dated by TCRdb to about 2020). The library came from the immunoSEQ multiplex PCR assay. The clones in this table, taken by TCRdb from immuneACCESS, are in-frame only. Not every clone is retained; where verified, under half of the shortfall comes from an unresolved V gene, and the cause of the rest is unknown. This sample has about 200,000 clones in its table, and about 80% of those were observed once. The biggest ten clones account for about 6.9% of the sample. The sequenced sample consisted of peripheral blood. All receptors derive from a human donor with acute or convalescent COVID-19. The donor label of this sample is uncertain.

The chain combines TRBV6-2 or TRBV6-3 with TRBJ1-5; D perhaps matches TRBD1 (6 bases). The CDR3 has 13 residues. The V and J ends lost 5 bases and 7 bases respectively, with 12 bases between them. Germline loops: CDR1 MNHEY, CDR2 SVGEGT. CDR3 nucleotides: TGTGCCAGCAGTCCCCCAGGGGTGCAGCCCCAGCATTTT. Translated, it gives CASSPPGVQPQHF.

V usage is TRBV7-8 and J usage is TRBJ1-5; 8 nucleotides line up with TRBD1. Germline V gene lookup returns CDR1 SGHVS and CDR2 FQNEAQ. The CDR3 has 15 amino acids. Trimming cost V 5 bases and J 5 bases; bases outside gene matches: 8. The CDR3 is CASSPWTGSDQPQHF. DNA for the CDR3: TGTGCCAGCAGCCCCTGGACAGGGAGCGATCAGCCCCAGCATTTT.

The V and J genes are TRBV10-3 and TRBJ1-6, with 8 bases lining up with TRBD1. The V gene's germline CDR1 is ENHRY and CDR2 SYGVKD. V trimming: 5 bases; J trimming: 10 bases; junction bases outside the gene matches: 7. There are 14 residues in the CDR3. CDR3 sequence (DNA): TGTGCCATCAGTCAAGACAGGGGCGGATCACCCCTCCACTTT. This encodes CAISQDRGGSPLHF.

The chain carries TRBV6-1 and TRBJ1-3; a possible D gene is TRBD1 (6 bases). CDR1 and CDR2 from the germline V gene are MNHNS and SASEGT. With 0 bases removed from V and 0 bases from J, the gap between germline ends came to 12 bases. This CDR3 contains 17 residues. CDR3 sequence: CASSEAWQGISGNTIYF. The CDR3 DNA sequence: TGTGCCAGCAGTGAAGCCTGGCAGGGGATCTCTGGAAACACCATATATTTT.

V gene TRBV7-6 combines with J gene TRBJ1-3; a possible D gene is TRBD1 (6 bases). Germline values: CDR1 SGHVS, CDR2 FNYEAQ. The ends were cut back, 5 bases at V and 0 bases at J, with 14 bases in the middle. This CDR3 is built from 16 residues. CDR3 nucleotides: TGTGCCAGCAGCCCCAGGGGCGACAGCTCTGGAAACACCATATATTTT. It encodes CASSPRGDSSGNTIYF.

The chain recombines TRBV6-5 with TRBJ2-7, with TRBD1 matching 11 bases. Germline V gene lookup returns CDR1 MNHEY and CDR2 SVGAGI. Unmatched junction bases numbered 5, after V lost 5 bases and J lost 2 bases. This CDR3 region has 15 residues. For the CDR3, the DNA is TGTGCCAGCAGTATCAGGACAGGGGGCCCCTACGAGCAGTACTTC. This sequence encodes CASSIRTGGPYEQYF.

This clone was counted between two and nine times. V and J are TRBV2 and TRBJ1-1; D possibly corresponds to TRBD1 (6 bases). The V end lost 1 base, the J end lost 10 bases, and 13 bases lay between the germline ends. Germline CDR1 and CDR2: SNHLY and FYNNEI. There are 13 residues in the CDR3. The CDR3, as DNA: TGTGCCAGCAGTGAAGAGATGGACAGTGGAGCTTTCTTT. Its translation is CASSEEMDSGAFF.

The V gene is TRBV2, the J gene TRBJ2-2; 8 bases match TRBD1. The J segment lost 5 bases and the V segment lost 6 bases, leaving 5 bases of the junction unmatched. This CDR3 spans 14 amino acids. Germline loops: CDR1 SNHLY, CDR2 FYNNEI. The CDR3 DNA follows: TGTGCCAGCAGGGACAGGGTGAGGACCGGGGAGCTGTTTTTT. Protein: CASRDRVRTGELFF.

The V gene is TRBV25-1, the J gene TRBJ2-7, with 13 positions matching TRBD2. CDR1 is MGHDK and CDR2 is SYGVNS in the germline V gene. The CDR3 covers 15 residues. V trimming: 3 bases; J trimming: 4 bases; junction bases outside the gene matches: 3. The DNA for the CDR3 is TGTGCCAGCAGTGACACTAGCGGGAGGGGTTACGAGCAGTACTTC. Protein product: CASSDTSGRGYEQYF.

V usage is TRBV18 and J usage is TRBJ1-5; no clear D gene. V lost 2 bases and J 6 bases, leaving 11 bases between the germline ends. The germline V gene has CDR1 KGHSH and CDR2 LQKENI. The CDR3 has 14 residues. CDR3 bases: TGTGCCAGCTCACCATGGGAGGGCGGTCAGCCCCAGCATTTT. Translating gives CASSPWEGGQPQHF.

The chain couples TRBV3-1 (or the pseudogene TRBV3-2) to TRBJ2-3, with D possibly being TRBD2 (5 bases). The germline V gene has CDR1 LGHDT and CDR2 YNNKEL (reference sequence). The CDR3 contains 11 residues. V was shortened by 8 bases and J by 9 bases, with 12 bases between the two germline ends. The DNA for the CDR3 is TGTGCCAGCGACAACTCGGGGACGCAGTATTTT. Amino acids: CASDNSGTQYF.

The CDR3 loop reads CAYDRGGETQYF. CDR3 nucleotide sequence: TGTGCCTACGACAGGGGGGGCGAGACCCAGTACTTC. The V call is TRBV30, the J call TRBJ2-5, with 9 bases identical to TRBD1. The V gene's germline CDR1 is GTSNPN and CDR2 SVGIG (reference sequence). This CDR3 is 12 amino acids long. V lost 7 bases and J lost 5; bases outside the gene matches: 5.

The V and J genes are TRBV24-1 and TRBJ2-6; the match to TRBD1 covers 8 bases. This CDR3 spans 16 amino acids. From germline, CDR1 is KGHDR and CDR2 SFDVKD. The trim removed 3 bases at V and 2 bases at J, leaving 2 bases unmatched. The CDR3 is CATSDAGGPGANVLTF. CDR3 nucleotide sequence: TGTGCCACCAGTGATGCAGGGGGCCCTGGGGCCAACGTCCTGACTTTC.

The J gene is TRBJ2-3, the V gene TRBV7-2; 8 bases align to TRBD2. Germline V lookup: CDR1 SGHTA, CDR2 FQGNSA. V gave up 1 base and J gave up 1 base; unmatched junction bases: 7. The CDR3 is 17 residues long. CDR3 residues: CASSLGIAGPGTDTQYF. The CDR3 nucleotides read TGTGCCAGCAGCTTAGGAATAGCGGGACCCGGCACAGATACGCAGTATTTT. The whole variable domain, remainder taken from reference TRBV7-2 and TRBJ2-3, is GAGVSQSPSNKVTEKGKDVELRCDPISGHTALYWYRQSLGQGLEFLIYFQGNSAPDKSGLPSDRFSAERTGGSVSTLTIQRTQQEDSAVYLCASSLGIAGPGTDTQYFGPGTRLTVL.

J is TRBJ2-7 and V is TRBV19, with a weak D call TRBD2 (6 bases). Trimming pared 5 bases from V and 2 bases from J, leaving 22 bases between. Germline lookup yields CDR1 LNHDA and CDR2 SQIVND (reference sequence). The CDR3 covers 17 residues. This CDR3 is CASSDRDSFRGAYEQYF. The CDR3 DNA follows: TGTGCCAGTAGTGACCGGGACTCTTTCCGTGGGGCCTACGAGCAGTACTTC.

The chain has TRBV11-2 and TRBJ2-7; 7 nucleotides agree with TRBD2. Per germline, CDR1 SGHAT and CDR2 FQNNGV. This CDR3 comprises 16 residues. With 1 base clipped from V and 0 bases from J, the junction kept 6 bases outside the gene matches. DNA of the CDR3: TGTGCCAGCAGCTTAGTTTCGGGCGGGAGCTCCTACGAGCAGTACTTC. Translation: CASSLVSGGSSYEQYF.

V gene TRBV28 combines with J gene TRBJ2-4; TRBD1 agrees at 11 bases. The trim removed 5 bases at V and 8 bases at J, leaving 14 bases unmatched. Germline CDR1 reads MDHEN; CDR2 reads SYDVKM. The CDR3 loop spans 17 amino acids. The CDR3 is CASSPTVWTGGEDIQYF. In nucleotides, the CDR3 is TGTGCCAGCAGTCCAACCGTCTGGACAGGGGGCGAGGACATTCAGTACTTC. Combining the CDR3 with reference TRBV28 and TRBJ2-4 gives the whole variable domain DVKVTQSSRYLVKRTGEKVFLECVQDMDHENMFWYRQDPGLGLRLIYFSYDVKMKEKGDIPEGYSVSREKKERFSLILESASTNQTSMYLCASSPTVWTGGEDIQYFGAGTRLSVL.

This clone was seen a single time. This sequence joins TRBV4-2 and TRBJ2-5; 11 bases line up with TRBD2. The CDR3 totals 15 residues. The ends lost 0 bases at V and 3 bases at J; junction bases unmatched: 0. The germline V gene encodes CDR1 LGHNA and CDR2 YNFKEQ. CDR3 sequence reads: CASSQETSGKETQYF. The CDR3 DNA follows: TGTGCCAGCAGCCAAGAGACTAGCGGGAAAGAGACCCAGTACTTC.

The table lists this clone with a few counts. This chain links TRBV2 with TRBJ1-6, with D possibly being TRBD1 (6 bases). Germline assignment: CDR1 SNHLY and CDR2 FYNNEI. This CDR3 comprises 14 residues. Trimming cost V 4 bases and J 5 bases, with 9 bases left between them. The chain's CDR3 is CASSVKGDNSPLHF. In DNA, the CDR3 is TGTGCCAGCAGTGTGAAGGGGGATAATTCACCCCTCCACTTT.

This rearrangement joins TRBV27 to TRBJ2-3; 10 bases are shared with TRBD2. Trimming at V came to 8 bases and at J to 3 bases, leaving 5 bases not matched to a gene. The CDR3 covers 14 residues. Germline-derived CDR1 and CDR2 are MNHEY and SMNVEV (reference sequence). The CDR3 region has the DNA TGTGCCAGCGCCTCTAGCGGGAGAACAGATACGCAGTATTTT. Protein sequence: CASASSGRTDTQYF.

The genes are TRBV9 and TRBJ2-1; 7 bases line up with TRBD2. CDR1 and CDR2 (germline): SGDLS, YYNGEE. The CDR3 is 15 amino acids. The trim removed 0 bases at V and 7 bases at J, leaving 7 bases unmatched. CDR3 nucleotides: TGTGCCAGCAGCGTAGACGGCGGGAGTTTTAATGAGCAGTTCTTC. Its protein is CASSVDGGSFNEQFF.

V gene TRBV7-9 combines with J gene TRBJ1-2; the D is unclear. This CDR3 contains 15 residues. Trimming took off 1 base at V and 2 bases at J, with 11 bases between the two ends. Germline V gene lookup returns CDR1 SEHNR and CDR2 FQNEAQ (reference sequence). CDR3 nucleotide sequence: TGTGCCAGCAGCTTAGGGTCAACGCGAAACTATGGCTACACCTTC. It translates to CASSLGSTRNYGYTF.

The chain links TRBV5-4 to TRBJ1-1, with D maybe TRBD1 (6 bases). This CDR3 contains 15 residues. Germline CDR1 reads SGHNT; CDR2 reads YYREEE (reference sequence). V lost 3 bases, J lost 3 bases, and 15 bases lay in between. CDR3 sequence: CASSSFKQGYTEAFF. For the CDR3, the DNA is TGTGCCAGCAGCTCTTTCAAACAGGGCTACACTGAAGCTTTCTTT.

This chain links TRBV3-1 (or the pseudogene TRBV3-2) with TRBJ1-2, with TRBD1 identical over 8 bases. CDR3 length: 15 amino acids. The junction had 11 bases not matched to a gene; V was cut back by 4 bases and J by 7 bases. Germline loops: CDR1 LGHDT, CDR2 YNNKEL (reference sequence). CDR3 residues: CASSPTTGGLGGYTF. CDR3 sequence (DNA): TGTGCCAGCAGCCCGACCACAGGGGGTCTTGGTGGCTACACCTTC.

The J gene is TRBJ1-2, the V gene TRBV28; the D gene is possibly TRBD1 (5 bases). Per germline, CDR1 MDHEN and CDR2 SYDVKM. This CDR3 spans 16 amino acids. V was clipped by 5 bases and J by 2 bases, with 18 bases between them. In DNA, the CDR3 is TGTGCCAGCAGTCCCGGGGACTACGGAAGCAACTATGGCTACACCTTC. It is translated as CASSPGDYGSNYGYTF.

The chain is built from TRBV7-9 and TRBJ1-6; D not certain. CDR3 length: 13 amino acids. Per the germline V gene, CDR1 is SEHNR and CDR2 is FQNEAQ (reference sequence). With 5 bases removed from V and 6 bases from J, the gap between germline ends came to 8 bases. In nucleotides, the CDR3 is TGTGCCAGCAGCCTAACTTCTAATTCACCCCTCCACTTT. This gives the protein CASSLTSNSPLHF. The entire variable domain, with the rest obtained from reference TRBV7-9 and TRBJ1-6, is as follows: DTGVSQNPRHKITKRGQNVTFRCDPISEHNRLYWYRQTLGQGPEFLTYFQNEAQLEKSRLLSDRFSAERPKGSFSTLEIQRTEQGDSAMYLCASSLTSNSPLHFGNGTRLTVT.

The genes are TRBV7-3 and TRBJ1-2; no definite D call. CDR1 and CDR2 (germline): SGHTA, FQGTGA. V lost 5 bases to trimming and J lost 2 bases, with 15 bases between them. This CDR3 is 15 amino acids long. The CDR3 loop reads CASSHGELANYGYTF. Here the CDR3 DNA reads TGTGCCAGCAGCCACGGCGAGTTAGCAAACTATGGCTACACCTTC.

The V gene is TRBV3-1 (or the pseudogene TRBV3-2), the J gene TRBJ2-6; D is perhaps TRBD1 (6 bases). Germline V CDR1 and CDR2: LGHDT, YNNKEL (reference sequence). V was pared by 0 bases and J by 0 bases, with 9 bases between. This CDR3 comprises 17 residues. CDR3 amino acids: CASSQDTGISGANVLTF. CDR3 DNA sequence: TGTGCCAGCAGCCAAGATACAGGGATCTCTGGGGCCAACGTCCTGACTTTC.

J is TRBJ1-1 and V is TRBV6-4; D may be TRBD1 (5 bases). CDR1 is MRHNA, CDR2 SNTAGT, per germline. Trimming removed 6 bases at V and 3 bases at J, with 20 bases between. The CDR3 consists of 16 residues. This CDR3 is CASSLTAGLRDTEAFF. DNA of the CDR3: TGTGCCAGCAGCTTGACTGCAGGGCTCCGGGACACTGAAGCTTTCTTT.

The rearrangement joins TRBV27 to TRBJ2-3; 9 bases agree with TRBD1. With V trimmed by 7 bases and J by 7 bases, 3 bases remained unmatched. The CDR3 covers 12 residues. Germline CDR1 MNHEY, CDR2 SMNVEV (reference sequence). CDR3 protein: CASKQGANTQYF. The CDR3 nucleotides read TGTGCCAGCAAACAGGGGGCGAATACGCAGTATTTT.

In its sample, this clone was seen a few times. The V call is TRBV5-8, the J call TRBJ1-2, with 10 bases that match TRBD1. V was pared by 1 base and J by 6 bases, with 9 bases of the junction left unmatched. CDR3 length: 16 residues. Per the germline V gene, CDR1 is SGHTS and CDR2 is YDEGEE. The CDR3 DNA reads TGTGCCAGCAGCTTGTTGGTGGGACAGGGGAGGAATGGCTACACCTTC. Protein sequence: CASSLLVGQGRNGYTF.

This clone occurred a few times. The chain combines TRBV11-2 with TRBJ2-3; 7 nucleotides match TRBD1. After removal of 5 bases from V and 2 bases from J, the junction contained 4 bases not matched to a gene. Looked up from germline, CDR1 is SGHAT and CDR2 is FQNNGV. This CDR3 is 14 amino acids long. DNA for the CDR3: TGTGCCAGCAGCGTCGACAGGGTCACAGATACGCAGTATTTT. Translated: CASSVDRVTDTQYF. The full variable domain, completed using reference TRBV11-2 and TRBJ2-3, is EAGVAQSPRYKIIEKRQSVAFWCNPISGHATLYWYQQILGQGPKLLIQFQNNGVVDDSQLPKDRFSAERLKGVDSTLKIQPAKLEDSAVYLCASSVDRVTDTQYFGPGTRLTVL.